The rows below give T cell receptor beta chains drawn from one sample of a study of blood T cell repertoires in COVID-19. The data were produced by immunoSEQ multiplex PCR, yet TCRdb's version contains in-frame clones alone and is incomplete. The sample has about 190,000 clones; around 80% are singletons. What was sequenced was peripheral blood. These TCRs come from a human donor in a cohort sampled during active COVID-19. Each CDR3 is given without its conserved first and last residue. Clone size appears in some rows only: once, few, many, or a class for an expanded clone.

CDR3: ASSVADRGGKLF; size: -; V: TRBV9; J: TRBJ1-4
CDR3: ASSELGGDTDTQY; size: -; V: TRBV2; J: TRBJ2-3
CDR3: ASQKYGGTAYGYT; size: -; V: TRBV6-4; J: TRBJ1-2
CDR3: ASSGEGRRDSPLH; size: -; V: TRBV2; J: TRBJ1-6
CDR3: ASSLELATNEKLF; size: -; V: TRBV11-2; J: TRBJ1-4
CDR3: ASSYAREIVSAGELF; size: -; V: TRBV19; J: TRBJ2-2
CDR3: ASIGRASGSREQF; size: -; V: TRBV19; J: TRBJ2-1
CDR3: ATTPITRGTYGYT; size: -; V: TRBV28; J: TRBJ1-2
CDR3: ASSIYRALYGYT; size: -; V: TRBV5-8; J: TRBJ1-2
CDR3: ASSAPAVSNQPQH; size: -; V: TRBV28; J: TRBJ1-5
CDR3: ASSQESDRAFSQF; size: once; V: TRBV4-2; J: TRBJ2-1
CDR3: ATSDFGTDLNEQF; size: once; V: TRBV24-1; J: TRBJ2-1
CDR3: ASSYPGGSGETDTQY; size: -; V: TRBV7-3; J: TRBJ2-3
CDR3: ASSRSGQSNTGELF; size: -; V: TRBV7-9; J: TRBJ2-2
CDR3: ASSFNGGTEAF; size: -; V: TRBV28; J: TRBJ1-1
CDR3: SVDLNLRSKAF; size: -; V: TRBV29-1; J: TRBJ1-1
CDR3: ASSIRGLAGNRVSYNEQF; size: -; V: TRBV19; J: TRBJ2-1
CDR3: ASSSSRVWGAGANVLT; size: -; V: TRBV5-6; J: TRBJ2-6
CDR3: ASRRQGLNSPLH; size: -; V: TRBV6-5; J: TRBJ1-6
CDR3: ATSPAGVPYGYT; size: -; V: TRBV24-1; J: TRBJ1-2
CDR3: ASSIGGGDEKLF; size: -; V: TRBV19; J: TRBJ1-4